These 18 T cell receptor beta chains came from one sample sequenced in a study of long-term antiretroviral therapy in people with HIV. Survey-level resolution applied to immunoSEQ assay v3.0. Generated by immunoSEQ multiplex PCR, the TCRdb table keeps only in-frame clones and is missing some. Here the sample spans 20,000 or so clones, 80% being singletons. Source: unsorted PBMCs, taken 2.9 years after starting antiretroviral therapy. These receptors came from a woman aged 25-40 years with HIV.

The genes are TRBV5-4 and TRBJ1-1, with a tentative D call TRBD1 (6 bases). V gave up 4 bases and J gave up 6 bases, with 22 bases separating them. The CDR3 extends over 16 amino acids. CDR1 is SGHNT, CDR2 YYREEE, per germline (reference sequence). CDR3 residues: CASSLRGNPARAEAFF. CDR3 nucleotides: TGTGCCAGCAGCCTAAGGGGGAACCCGGCAAGGGCTGAAGCTTTCTTT.

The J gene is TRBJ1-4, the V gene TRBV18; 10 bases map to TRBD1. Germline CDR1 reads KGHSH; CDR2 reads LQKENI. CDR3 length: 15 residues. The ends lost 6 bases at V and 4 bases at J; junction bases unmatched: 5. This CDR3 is CASSLDRGLNEKLFF. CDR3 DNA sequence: TGTGCCAGCTCGCTCGACAGGGGGCTTAATGAAAAACTGTTTTTT.

The CDR3 DNA reads TGTGCCAGTAGTTACACGGGGGGGTCCTACAATGAGCAGTTCTTC. It translates to CASSYTGGSYNEQFF. This chain joins TRBV19 and TRBJ2-1, with TRBD2 identical over 8 bases. The CDR3 contains 15 residues. V shed 5 bases, J shed 1 base, and the junction held 4 bases outside the gene matches. Germline loops: CDR1 LNHDA, CDR2 SQIVND (reference sequence).

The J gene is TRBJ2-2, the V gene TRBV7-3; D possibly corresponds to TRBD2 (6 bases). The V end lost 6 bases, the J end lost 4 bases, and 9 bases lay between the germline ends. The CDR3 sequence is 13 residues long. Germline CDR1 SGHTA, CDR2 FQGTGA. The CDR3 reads CASRASVTGELFF. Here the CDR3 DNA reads TGTGCCAGCAGGGCTAGCGTCACCGGGGAGCTGTTTTTT.

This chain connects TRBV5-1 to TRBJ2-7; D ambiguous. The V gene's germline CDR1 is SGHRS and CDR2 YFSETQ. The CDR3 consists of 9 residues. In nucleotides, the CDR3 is TGCGCCAGCAGCTTGGGACTTCGTGTC. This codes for CASSLGLRV.

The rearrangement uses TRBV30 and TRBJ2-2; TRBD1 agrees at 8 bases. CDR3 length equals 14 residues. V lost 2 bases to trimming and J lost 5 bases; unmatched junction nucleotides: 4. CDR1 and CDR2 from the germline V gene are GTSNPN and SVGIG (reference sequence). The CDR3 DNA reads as TGTGCCTGGAGTACAAACAGGGGGACCGGGGAGCTGTTTTTT. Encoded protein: CAWSTNRGTGELFF.

The CDR3 DNA reads as TGTGCCTGGAGTGTGTCCCGGGGCACTGAAGCTTTCTTT. Its protein is CAWSVSRGTEAFF. J is TRBJ1-1 and V is TRBV30; D ambiguous. There are 13 residues in the CDR3. V lost 0 bases and J 4 bases, leaving 9 bases between the germline ends. Germline V gene data show CDR1 as GTSNPN and CDR2 as SVGIG (reference sequence).

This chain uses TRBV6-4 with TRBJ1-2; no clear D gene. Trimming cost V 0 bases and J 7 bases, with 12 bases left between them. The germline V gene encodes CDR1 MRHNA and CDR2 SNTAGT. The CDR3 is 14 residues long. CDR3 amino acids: CASSDSTPSGGYTF. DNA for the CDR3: TGTGCCAGCAGTGACTCAACCCCCTCTGGTGGCTACACCTTC.

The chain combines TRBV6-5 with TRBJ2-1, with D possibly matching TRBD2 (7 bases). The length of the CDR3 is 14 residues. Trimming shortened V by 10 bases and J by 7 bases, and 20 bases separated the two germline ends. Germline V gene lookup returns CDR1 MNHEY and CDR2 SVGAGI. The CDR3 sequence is CATNREGRSNEQFF. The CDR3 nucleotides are TGTGCCACGAACAGGGAGGGGCGATCGAATGAGCAGTTCTTC.

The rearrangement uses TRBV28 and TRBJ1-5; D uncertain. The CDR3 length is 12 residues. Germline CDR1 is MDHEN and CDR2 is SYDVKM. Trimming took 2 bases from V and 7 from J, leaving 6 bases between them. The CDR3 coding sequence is TGTGCCAGCAGTTTACCCGGGCAGCCCCAGCATTTT. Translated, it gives CASSLPGQPQHF.

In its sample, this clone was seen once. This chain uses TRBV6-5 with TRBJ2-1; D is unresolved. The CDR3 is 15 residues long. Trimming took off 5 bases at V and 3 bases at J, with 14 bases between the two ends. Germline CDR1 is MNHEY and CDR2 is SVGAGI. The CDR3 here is CASSRTAFGYNEQFF. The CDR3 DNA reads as TGTGCCAGCAGTCGAACAGCTTTCGGCTACAATGAGCAGTTCTTC.

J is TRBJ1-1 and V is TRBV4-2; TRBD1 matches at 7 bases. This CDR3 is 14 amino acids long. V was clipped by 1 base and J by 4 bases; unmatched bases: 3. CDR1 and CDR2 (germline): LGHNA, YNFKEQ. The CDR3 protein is CASSQVGGTTEAFF. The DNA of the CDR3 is TGTGCCAGCAGCCAAGTAGGGGGCACCACTGAAGCTTTCTTT.

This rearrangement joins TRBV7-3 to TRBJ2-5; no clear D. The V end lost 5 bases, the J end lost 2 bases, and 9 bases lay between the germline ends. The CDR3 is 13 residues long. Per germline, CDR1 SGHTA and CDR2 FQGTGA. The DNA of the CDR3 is TGTGCCAGCAGCCTTAGAAATCAAGAGACCCAGTACTTC. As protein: CASSLRNQETQYF.

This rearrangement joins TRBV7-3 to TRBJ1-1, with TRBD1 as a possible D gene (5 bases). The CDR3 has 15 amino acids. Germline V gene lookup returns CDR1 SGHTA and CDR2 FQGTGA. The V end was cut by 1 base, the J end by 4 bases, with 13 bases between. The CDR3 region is CASSLSGGFGTEAFF. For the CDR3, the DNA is TGTGCCAGCAGCTTAAGTGGGGGTTTCGGCACTGAAGCTTTCTTT.

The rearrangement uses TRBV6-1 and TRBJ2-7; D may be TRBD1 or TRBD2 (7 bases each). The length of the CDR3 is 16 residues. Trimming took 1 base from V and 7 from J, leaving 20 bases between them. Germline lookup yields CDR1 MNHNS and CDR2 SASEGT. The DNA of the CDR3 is TGTGCCAGCAGTGAAGGACAGGGAGGGATGGCGAGAGAGCAGTACGTC. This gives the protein CASSEGQGGMAREQYV.

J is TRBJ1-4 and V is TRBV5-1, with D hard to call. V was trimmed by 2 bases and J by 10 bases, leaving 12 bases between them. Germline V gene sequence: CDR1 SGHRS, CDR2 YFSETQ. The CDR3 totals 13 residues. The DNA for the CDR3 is TGCGCCAGCAGCTTTGGTAACGAGGGAAAACTGTTTTTT. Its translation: CASSFGNEGKLFF.

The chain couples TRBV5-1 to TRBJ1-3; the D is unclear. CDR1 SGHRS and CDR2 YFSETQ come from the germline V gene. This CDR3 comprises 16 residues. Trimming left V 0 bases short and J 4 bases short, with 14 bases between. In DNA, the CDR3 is TGCGCCAGCAGCTTGGTACCGGGGTCCGAAGGAAACACCATATATTTT. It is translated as CASSLVPGSEGNTIYF.

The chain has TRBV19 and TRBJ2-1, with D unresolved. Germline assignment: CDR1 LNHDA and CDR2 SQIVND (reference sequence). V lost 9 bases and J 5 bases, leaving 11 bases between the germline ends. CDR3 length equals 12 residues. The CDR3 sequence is CASRGRDNEQFF. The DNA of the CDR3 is TGTGCCAGCAGAGGACGCGACAATGAGCAGTTCTTC.